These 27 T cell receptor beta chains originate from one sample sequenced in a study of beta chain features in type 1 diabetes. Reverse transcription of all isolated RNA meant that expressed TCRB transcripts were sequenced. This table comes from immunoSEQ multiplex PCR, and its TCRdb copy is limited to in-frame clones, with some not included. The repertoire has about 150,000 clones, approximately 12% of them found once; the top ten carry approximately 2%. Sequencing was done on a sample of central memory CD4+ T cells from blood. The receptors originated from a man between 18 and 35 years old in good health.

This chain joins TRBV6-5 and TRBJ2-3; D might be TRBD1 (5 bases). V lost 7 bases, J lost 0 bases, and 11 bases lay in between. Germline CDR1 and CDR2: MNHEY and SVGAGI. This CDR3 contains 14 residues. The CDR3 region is CASKQGPSTDTQYF. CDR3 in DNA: TGTGCCAGCAAGCAGGGCCCTAGCACAGATACGCAGTATTTT.

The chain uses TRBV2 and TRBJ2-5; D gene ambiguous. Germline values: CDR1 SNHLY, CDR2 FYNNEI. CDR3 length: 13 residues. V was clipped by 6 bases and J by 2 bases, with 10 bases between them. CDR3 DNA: TGTGCCAGCAGCTTCGGACGACAAGAGACCCAGTACTTC. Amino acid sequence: CASSFGRQETQYF.

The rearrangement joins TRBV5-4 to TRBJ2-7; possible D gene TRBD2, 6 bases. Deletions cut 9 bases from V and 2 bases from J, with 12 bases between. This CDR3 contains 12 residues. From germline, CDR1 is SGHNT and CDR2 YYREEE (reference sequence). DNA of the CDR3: TGTGCCATTGGGCGGGATACCTACGAGCAGTACTTC. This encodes CAIGRDTYEQYF.

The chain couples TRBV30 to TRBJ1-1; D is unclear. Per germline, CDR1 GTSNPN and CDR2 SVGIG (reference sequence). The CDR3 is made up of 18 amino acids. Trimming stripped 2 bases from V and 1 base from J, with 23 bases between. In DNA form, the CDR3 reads TGTGCCTGGAGTATTAGGGAATCGACCCCCACGGGGAACACTGAAGCTTTCTTT. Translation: CAWSIRESTPTGNTEAFF.

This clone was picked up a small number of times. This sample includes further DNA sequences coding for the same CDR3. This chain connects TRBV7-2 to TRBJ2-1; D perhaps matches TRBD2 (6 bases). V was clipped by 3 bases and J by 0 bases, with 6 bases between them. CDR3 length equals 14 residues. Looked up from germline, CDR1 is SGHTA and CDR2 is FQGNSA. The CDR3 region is CASSLRGSYNEQFF. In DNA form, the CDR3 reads TGTGCCAGCAGCTTGCGGGGCTCCTACAATGAGCAGTTCTTC.

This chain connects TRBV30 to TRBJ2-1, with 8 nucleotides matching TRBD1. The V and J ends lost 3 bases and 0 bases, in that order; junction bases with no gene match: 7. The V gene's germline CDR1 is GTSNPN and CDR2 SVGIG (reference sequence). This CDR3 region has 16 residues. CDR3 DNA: TGTGCCTGGAGGGCTAGACAGGGGTCCTCCTACAATGAGCAGTTCTTC. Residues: CAWRARQGSSYNEQFF. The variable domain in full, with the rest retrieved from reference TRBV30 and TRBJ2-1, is SQTIHQWPATLVQPVGSPLSLECTVEGTSNPNLYWYRQAAGRGLQLLFYSVGIGQISSEVPQNLSASRPQDRQFILSSKKLLLSDSGFYLCAWRARQGSSYNEQFFGPGTRLTVL.

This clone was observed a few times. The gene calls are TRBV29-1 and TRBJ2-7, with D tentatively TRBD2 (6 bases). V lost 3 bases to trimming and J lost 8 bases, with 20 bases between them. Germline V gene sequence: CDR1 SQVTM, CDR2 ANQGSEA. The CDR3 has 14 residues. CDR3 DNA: TGCAGCGTTGAGGTCGGGGGTAACCCTCCTCAGCAGTACTTC. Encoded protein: CSVEVGGNPPQQYF.

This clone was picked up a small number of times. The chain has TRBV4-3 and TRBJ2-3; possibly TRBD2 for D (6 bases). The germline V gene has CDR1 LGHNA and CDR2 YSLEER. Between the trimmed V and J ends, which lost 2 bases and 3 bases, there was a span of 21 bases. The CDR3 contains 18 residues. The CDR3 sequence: CASSQNFPVWGVTDTQYF. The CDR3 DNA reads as TGCGCCAGCAGCCAAAACTTTCCCGTTTGGGGGGTAACAGATACGCAGTATTTT.

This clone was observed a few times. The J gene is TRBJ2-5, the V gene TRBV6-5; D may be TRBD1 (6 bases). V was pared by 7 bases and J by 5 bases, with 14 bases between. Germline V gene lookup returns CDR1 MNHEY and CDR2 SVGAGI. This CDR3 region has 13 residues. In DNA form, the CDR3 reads TGTGCCAGCATCGCCCCAGGGGACGAGACCCAGTACTTC. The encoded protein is CASIAPGDETQYF.

CDR3 nucleotides: TGCAGCGCTAATAGGGGACAGGGATACACAGATACGCAGTATTTT. Its translation is CSANRGQGYTDTQYF. The V gene is TRBV29-1, the J gene TRBJ2-3, with 9 nucleotides matching TRBD1. V was clipped by 7 bases and J by 2 bases; unmatched bases: 10. Per the germline V gene, CDR1 is SQVTM and CDR2 is ANQGSEA. CDR3 length: 15 residues.

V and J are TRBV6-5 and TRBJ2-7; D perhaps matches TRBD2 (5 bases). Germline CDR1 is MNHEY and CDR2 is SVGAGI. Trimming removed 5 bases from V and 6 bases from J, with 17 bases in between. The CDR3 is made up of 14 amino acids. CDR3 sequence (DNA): TGTGCCAGCAGTCCCACGCGGACTTTCTTCGAGCAGTACTTC. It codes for CASSPTRTFFEQYF.

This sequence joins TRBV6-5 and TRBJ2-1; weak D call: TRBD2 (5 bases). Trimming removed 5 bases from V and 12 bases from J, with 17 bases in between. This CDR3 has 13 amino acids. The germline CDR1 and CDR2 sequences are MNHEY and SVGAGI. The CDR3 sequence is CASSEVGLPTQFF. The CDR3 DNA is TGTGCCAGCAGTGAAGTAGGACTCCCCACGCAGTTCTTC.

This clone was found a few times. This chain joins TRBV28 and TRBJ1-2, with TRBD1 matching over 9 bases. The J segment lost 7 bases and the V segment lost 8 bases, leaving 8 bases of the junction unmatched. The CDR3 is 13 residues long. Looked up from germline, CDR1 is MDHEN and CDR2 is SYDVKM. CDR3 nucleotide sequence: TGTGCCAGCGGCAGCTCGGACAGGGGTGGCTACACCTTC. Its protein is CASGSSDRGGYTF.

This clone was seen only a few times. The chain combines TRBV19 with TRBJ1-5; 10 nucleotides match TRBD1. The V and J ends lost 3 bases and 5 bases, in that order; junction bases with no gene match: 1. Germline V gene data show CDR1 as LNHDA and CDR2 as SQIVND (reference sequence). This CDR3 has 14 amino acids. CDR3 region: CASSMGQGYQPQHF. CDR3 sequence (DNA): TGTGCCAGTAGTATGGGACAGGGGTATCAGCCCCAGCATTTT. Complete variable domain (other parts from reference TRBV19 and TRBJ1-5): DGGITQSPKYLFRKEGQNVTLSCEQNLNHDAMYWYRQDPGQGLRLIYYSQIVNDFQKGDIAEGYSVSREKKESFPLTVTSAQKNPTAFYLCASSMGQGYQPQHFGDGTRLSIL.

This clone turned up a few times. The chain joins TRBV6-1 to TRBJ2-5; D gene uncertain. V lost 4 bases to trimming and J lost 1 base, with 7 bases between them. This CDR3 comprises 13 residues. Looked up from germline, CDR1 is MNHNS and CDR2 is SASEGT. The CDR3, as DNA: TGTGCCAGCAGTGGCGGCGGCCAAGAGACCCAGTACTTC. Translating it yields CASSGGGQETQYF.

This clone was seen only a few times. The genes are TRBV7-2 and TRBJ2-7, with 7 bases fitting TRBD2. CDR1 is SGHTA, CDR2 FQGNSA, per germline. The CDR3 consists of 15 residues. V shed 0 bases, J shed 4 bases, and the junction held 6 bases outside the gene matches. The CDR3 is CASSLASSGGYEQYF. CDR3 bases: TGTGCCAGCAGCTTAGCCTCTAGCGGAGGGTACGAGCAGTACTTC.

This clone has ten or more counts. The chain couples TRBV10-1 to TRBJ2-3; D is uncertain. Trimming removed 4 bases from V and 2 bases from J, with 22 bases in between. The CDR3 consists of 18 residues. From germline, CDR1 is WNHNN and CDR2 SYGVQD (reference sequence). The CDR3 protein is CASSGAGRRVVDTDTQYF. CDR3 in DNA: TGCGCCAGCAGTGGAGCTGGCCGAAGGGTGGTGGACACAGATACGCAGTATTTT.

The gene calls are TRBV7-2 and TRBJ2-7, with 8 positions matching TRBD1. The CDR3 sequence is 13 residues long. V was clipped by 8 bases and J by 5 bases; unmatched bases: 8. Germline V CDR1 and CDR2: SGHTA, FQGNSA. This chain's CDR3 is CASGKTGANEQYF. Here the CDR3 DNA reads TGTGCCAGCGGAAAGACAGGGGCCAACGAGCAGTACTTC.

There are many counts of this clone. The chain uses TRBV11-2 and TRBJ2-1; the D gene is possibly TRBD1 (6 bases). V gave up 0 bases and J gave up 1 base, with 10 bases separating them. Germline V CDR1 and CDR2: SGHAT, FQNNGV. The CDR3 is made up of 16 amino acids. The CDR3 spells CASSLEPTGSYNEQFF. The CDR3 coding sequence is TGTGCCAGCAGCTTAGAGCCGACAGGTTCCTACAATGAGCAGTTCTTC.

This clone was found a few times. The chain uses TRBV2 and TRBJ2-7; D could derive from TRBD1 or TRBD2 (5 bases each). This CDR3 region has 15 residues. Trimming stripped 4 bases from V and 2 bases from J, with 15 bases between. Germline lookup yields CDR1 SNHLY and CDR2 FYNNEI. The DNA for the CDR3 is TGTGCCAGCAGTGTGGAGGCAGGGCCGACCTACGAGCAGTACTTC. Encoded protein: CASSVEAGPTYEQYF.

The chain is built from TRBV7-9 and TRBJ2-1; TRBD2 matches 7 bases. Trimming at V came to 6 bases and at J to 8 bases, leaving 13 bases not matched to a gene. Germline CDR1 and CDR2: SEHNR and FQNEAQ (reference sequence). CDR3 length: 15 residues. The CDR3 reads CASRVGERDGDEQFF. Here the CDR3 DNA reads TGTGCCAGCAGGGTGGGGGAGCGGGACGGAGATGAGCAGTTCTTC. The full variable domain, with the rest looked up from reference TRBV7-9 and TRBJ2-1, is DTGVSQNPRHKITKRGQNVTFRCDPISEHNRLYWYRQTLGQGPEFLTYFQNEAQLEKSRLLSDRFSAERPKGSFSTLEIQRTEQGDSAMYLCASRVGERDGDEQFFGPGTRLTVL.

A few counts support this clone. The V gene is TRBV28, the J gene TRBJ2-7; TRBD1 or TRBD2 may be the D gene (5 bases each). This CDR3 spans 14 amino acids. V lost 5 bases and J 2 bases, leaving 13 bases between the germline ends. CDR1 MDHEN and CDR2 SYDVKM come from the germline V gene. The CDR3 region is CASSDPGTAYEQYF. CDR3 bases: TGTGCCAGCAGTGATCCCGGGACGGCCTACGAGCAGTACTTC.

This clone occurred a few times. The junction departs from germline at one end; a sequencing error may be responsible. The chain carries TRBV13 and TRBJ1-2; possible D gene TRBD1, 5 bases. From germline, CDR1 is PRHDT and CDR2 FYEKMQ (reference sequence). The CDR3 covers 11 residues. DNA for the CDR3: TGTGCCAGCAGCGTAGGGGATGGCTACACCTTC. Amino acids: CASSVGDGYTF.

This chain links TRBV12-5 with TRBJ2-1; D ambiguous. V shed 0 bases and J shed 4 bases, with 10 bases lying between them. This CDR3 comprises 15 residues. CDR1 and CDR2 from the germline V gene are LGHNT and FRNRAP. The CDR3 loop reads CASGLVGVGYNEQFF. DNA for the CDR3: TGTGCTAGTGGTTTGGTAGGCGTCGGATACAATGAGCAGTTCTTC.

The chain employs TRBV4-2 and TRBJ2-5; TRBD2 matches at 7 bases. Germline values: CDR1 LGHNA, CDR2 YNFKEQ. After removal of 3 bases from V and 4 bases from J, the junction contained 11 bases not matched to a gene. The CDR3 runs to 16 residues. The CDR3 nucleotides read TGTGCCAGCAGCCAGCGGGCGGGAGCTGTGGGAGAGACCCAGTACTTC. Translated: CASSQRAGAVGETQYF.

The CDR3, as DNA: TGTGCCAGGGTTCAGAAAAGCTCCTACGAGCAGTACTTC. Protein: CARVQKSSYEQYF. The V call is TRBV21-1, the J call TRBJ2-7; TRBD1, as called in the table, went unchecked against the DNA. TRBV21-1 is deemed a pseudogene. There are 13 residues in the CDR3.

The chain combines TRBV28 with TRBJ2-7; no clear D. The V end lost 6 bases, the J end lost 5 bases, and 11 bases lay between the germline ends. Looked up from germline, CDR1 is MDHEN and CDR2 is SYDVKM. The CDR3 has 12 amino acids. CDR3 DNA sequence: TGTGCCAGCAGACTCAACAGCCACGAGCAGTACTTC. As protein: CASRLNSHEQYF.